This TCR beta chain was obtained from a study of chemoradiotherapy in HPV16-positive cancers. About the research overall: Candidate HPV-specific clones and shared TCR motifs came from a couple of HPV16-positive patients. General study results and limits: HPV-responsive T-cell expansion during chemoradiotherapy was linked to improved recurrence-free survival in HPV16-positive patients. Non-HPV-specific T cells did not expand in tumors during treatment, whereas candidate HPV-specific clones and E7-related motifs did.

Sequencing used immunoSEQ multiplex PCR; TCRdb keeps in-frame clones, though not all of them. The repertoire includes tens of thousands of clones, approximately 91% of them detected once, and 4% to 4.5% sits in the top ten. On this clone itself: Its matching antigen is unknown.

From germline, CDR1 is LNHDA and CDR2 SQIVND (reference sequence). V was cut by 9 bases and J by 11 bases, with 14 bases left in between. The CDR3 runs to 12 residues. Repeated repertoire sampling spanned the course of chemoradiotherapy. The V gene is TRBV19, the J gene TRBJ1-6, with D hard to call. The sample consisted of blood, taken from a patient who underwent chemoradiotherapy. The source is a human donor with HPV-associated anogenital cancer. The CDR3 spells CASGGPATPLHF. The DNA for the CDR3 is TGTGCCAGCGGAGGACCAGCTACACCCCTCCACTTT.